These 28 T cell receptor beta chains share one sample of origin, sequenced in a study of low-dose radiotherapy and immunotherapy resistance in tumors. First-strand cDNA used TRAV- and TRBV-specific primers, covering alpha and beta chains. TCR amplification used 15 to 20 PCR cycles, a constant-region primer and a V-primer adapter. TCRdb called the reads again in MiXCR, with one record for every CDR3 protein. The sample has about 9,200 distinct CDR3 sequences; roughly 42% are singletons. The receptor set was obtained from a human donor with advanced metastatic prostate, ovarian, gallbladder or colorectal cancer (not recorded which). This table probably holds off-target reads from a library built for another chain.

Only a few counts were recorded for this clonotype. This chain uses TRBV12-3 or TRBV12-4 with TRBJ2-5; the match to TRBD1 covers 11 bases. The CDR3 is made up of 15 amino acids. With 5 bases clipped from V and 4 bases from J, the junction kept 6 bases outside the gene matches. CDR3 region: CASSPGTGGLETQYF. The DNA for the CDR3 is TGTGCCAGCAGTCCCGGGACAGGGGGATTAGAGACCCAGTACTTC.

This chain links TRBV5-1 with TRBJ2-3, with TRBD2 matching 7 bases. Trimming removed 0 bases from V and 4 bases from J; junction bases left unmatched: 2. The V gene's germline CDR1 is SGHRS and CDR2 YFSETQ. CDR3 size: 14 residues. The CDR3 nucleotides are TGCGCCAGCAGCTTGGGCGGGGGTGCAGATACGCAGTATTTT. It encodes CASSLGGGADTQYF.

Sample share makes this clonotype medium-sized. The chain employs TRBV19 and TRBJ1-6, with 7 bases identical to TRBD1. The CDR3 contains 11 residues. From germline, CDR1 is LNHDA and CDR2 SQIVND (reference sequence). CDR3 sequence (DNA): TGTGCGTCAGGGGGAGACTCACCCCTCCACTTT. It is translated as CASGGDSPLHF.

The rearrangement joins TRBV11-2 to TRBJ1-4; D is undetermined. CDR1 SGHAT and CDR2 FQNNGV come from the germline V gene. The CDR3 totals 14 residues. Trimming shortened V by 3 bases and J by 4 bases, and 9 bases separated the two germline ends. The CDR3 sequence is CASSLEQFNEKLFF. CDR3 nucleotides: TGTGCCAGCAGCTTGGAACAGTTTAATGAAAAACTGTTTTTT. Looking up the rest from reference TRBV11-2 and TRBJ1-4 gives the full variable domain: EAGVAQSPRYKIIEKRQSVAFWCNPISGHATLYWYQQILGQGPKLLIQFQNNGVVDDSQLPKDRFSAERLKGVDSTLKIQPAKLEDSAVYLCASSLEQFNEKLFFGSGTQLSVL.

DNA for the CDR3: TGTGCCAGCTCACCCCCCATTCCGAGCTCCTACAATGAGCAGTTCTTC. It is translated as CASSPPIPSSYNEQFF. The chain recombines TRBV18 with TRBJ2-1; D is unclear. The CDR3 extends over 16 amino acids. The ends were cut back, 3 bases at V and 0 bases at J, with 12 bases in the middle. CDR1 is KGHSH, CDR2 LQKENI, per germline.

The J gene is TRBJ2-2, the V gene TRBV5-1, with TRBD1 matching over 7 bases. Germline lookup yields CDR1 SGHRS and CDR2 YFSETQ. V lost 3 bases, J lost 5 bases, and 4 bases stayed unmatched. The CDR3 has 14 amino acids. CDR3 DNA sequence: TGCGCCAGCAGCTCTACGGGACAGACCGGGGAGCTGTTTTTT. This translates into CASSSTGQTGELFF.

This clonotype has a handful of counts. The chain couples TRBV6-6 to TRBJ1-5; D is possibly TRBD1 (6 bases). The CDR3 length is 13 residues. V lost 5 bases and J 8 bases, leaving 13 bases between the germline ends. The V gene's germline CDR1 is MNHNY and CDR2 SVGAGI (reference sequence). CDR3 nucleotide sequence: TGTGCCAGCAGTCAAACCAACAGGGAGCCCCAGCATTTT. Its translation is CASSQTNREPQHF.

The rearrangement joins TRBV19 to TRBJ1-2; 7 bases agree with TRBD1. The CDR3 has 11 amino acids. Germline loops: CDR1 LNHDA, CDR2 SQIVND (reference sequence). The trim removed 10 bases at V and 7 bases at J, leaving 6 bases unmatched. For the CDR3, the DNA is TGTGCCACCCGGACAGGCGCTGGCTACACCTTC. It codes for CATRTGAGYTF.

As to this clonotype: One end of the junction is discordant with germline, which a read error may explain. This rearrangement joins TRBV6-1 to TRBJ1-2, with 12 bases lining up with TRBD1. CDR3 size: 14 residues. CDR1 is MNHNS, CDR2 SASEGT, per germline. The DNA for the CDR3 is TGTACCAGCAGTACGGGACAGGGGGCCCATGGCTACACCTTC. It translates to CTSSTGQGAHGYTF.

The CDR3, as DNA: TGTGCCAGCAGGGCCCTGGAGGCCGGGGTTGAAAAACTGTTTTTT. Its protein product is CASRALEAGVEKLFF. The chain uses TRBV7-9 and TRBJ1-4; D is unresolved. This CDR3 is 15 amino acids long. Trimming removed 6 bases from V and 7 bases from J, with 18 bases in between. Per germline, CDR1 SEHNR and CDR2 FQNEAQ (reference sequence).

This clonotype is categorized as medium-sized. The chain is built from TRBV28 and TRBJ2-5; D gene ambiguous. Per the germline V gene, CDR1 is MDHEN and CDR2 is SYDVKM. The CDR3 runs to 13 residues. V lost 7 bases and J lost 5, with 14 bases in between. The CDR3, as DNA: TGTGCCAGCAATTTTTTTGGGCGGGAGACCCAGTACTTC. It translates to CASNFFGRETQYF.

By its share, this clonotype is medium-sized (0.01 to 0.1%). The chain carries TRBV5-4 and TRBJ2-1; 7 positions agree with TRBD1. This CDR3 is 15 amino acids long. The V and J ends lost 3 bases and 7 bases, in that order; junction bases with no gene match: 10. Germline V lookup: CDR1 SGHNT, CDR2 YYREEE (reference sequence). The CDR3 spells CASSSTGSGLNEQFF. The CDR3 DNA reads as TGTGCCAGCAGCTCGACAGGGTCGGGATTGAATGAGCAGTTCTTC.

V is TRBV5-4 and J is TRBJ2-2; D perhaps matches TRBD2 (6 bases). V was cut by 1 base and J by 6 bases, with 7 bases left in between. The CDR3 extends over 13 amino acids. The germline gives CDR1 SGHNT, CDR2 YYREEE (reference sequence). CDR3 in amino acids: CASSLRLAGELFF. The CDR3 bases are TGTGCCAGCAGCTTGCGACTAGCCGGGGAGCTGTTTTTT.

This rearrangement joins TRBV2 to TRBJ2-1; a possible D gene is TRBD2 (5 bases). V dropped 2 bases and J dropped 4 bases, with 15 bases sitting between them. Looked up from germline, CDR1 is SNHLY and CDR2 is FYNNEI. CDR3 length equals 16 residues. CDR3 sequence: CASSERGLTPYNEQFF. Written as DNA, the CDR3 is TGTGCCAGCAGTGAACGAGGGCTAACCCCTTACAATGAGCAGTTCTTC.

The J gene is TRBJ2-3, the V gene TRBV3-1; D might be TRBD2 (5 bases). This CDR3 contains 14 residues. Germline V gene sequence: CDR1 LGHDT, CDR2 YNNKEL (reference sequence). Trimming took 0 bases from V and 2 from J, leaving 6 bases between them. CDR3 loop: CASSQEAATDTQYF. CDR3 in DNA: TGTGCCAGCAGCCAAGAAGCGGCCACAGATACGCAGTATTTT.

This clonotype has just a few counts. The rearrangement joins TRBV6-6 to TRBJ2-7, with D unclear. Germline V CDR1 and CDR2: MNHNY, SVGAGI (reference sequence). V was pared by 4 bases and J by 3 bases, with 4 bases between. The CDR3 contains 11 residues. CDR3 amino acids: CASSLDYEQYF. CDR3 coding DNA: TGTGCCAGCAGTTTGGACTACGAGCAGTACTTC.

This chain uses TRBV4-3 with TRBJ2-7, with TRBD1 as a possible D gene (6 bases). Looked up from germline, CDR1 is LGHNA and CDR2 is YSLEER. V lost 2 bases to trimming and J lost 4 bases, with 12 bases between them. The CDR3 totals 14 residues. The CDR3 is CASSQTIGQYEQYF. CDR3 in DNA: TGCGCCAGCAGCCAAACCATCGGACAGTACGAGCAGTACTTC.

This rearrangement joins TRBV12-3 or TRBV12-4 to TRBJ2-7; D assignment may be TRBD1 or TRBD2 (5 bases each). This CDR3 has 16 amino acids. V was trimmed by 3 bases and J by 4 bases, leaving 19 bases between them. The CDR3 DNA reads as TGTGCCAGCAGTTTCTCGGGGACCTTCCTCCAGTACGAGCAGTACTTC. The encoded protein is CASSFSGTFLQYEQYF.

The CDR3 spells CASRRTPNTGELFF. The CDR3 nucleotides read TGTGCCAGCAGACGGACTCCGAACACCGGGGAGCTGTTTTTT. The V and J genes are TRBV2 and TRBJ2-2, with D possibly matching TRBD2 (5 bases). This CDR3 comprises 14 residues. Germline values: CDR1 SNHLY, CDR2 FYNNEI. Trimming cost V 6 bases and J 0 bases, with 8 bases left between them. Looking up the rest from reference TRBV2 and TRBJ2-2 gives the full variable domain: EPEVTQTPSHQVTQMGQEVILRCVPISNHLYFYWYRQILGQKVEFLVSFYNNEISEKSEIFDDQFSVERPDGSNFTLKIRSTKLEDSAMYFCASRRTPNTGELFFGEGSRLTVL.

The genes are TRBV24-1 and TRBJ2-3; D gene uncertain. Germline loops: CDR1 KGHDR, CDR2 SFDVKD. The CDR3 covers 14 residues. V was pared by 9 bases and J by 1 base, with 13 bases between. The CDR3 sequence: CATRPVPGTDTQYF. The CDR3 DNA sequence: TGTGCCACCCGGCCGGTCCCTGGCACAGATACGCAGTATTTT.

J is TRBJ2-3 and V is TRBV7-2; no reliable D call. Germline values: CDR1 SGHTA, CDR2 FQGNSA. This CDR3 spans 12 amino acids. Trimming took 5 bases from V and 4 from J, leaving 7 bases between them. Here the CDR3 reads CASSVSADTQYF. In DNA, the CDR3 is TGTGCCAGCAGCGTGAGCGCAGATACGCAGTATTTT.

The chain links TRBV19 to TRBJ2-7; 10 positions match TRBD1. V lost 5 bases, J lost 2 bases, and 9 bases stayed unmatched. CDR1 and CDR2 from the germline V gene are LNHDA and SQIVND (reference sequence). This CDR3 is 16 amino acids long. The CDR3 nucleotides read TGTGCCAGTAGTTACCGAGGACAGGGGGGGACCTACGAGCAGTACTTC. As protein: CASSYRGQGGTYEQYF.

By share of the sample, this clonotype is medium-sized (0.01 to 0.1%). The genes are TRBV5-5 and TRBJ1-1, with D possibly TRBD1 on 5 matching bases. Trimming shortened V by 4 bases and J by 0 bases, and 16 bases separated the two germline ends. Germline V gives CDR1 SGHKS, CDR2 YYEKEE (reference sequence). The CDR3 has 16 residues. This CDR3 is CASSVRTPTLNTEAFF. Here the CDR3 DNA reads TGTGCCAGCAGCGTGAGGACACCAACGTTGAACACTGAAGCTTTCTTT.

This clonotype was seen a handful of times. This sequence joins TRBV12-3 or TRBV12-4 and TRBJ1-6; no definite D call. The V end was cut by 5 bases, the J end by 11 bases, with 19 bases between. The CDR3 length is 15 residues. In nucleotides, the CDR3 is TGTGCCAGCAGTGAAAGAATTCCCTTTCAGGCACCCCTCCACTTT. Translated: CASSERIPFQAPLHF.

The chain is built from TRBV6-2 or TRBV6-3 and TRBJ2-7, with TRBD2 as a possible D gene (5 bases). CDR1 is MNHEY and CDR2 is SVGEGT in the germline V gene. The V end lost 4 bases, the J end lost 2 bases, and 12 bases lay between the germline ends. The CDR3 contains 14 residues. CDR3 DNA sequence: TGTGCCAGCAGTTTTCGGACTCTGACCTACGAGCAGTACTTC. As protein: CASSFRTLTYEQYF.

This clonotype was seen only a few times. V and J are TRBV24-1 and TRBJ2-1; TRBD2 agrees at 9 bases. V lost 4 bases, J lost 8 bases, and 8 bases stayed unmatched. Germline CDR1 KGHDR, CDR2 SFDVKD. The CDR3 is 15 amino acids. CDR3 sequence reads: CATSEGTSTGHEQFF. In DNA, the CDR3 is TGTGCCACCAGTGAAGGGACTAGCACTGGCCATGAGCAGTTCTTC.

V usage is TRBV1 and J usage is TRBJ1-2. TRBV1 is a known pseudogene. The CDR3 has 13 residues. CDR3 region: CASSQVGVYGYTF. The CDR3 DNA reads TGCGCCAGCAGCCAAGTCGGGGTCTATGGCTACACCTTC.

In DNA, the CDR3 is TGTGCCAGTAGTATTGGGACACGCAACAATCAGCCCCAGCATTTT. It translates to CASSIGTRNNQPQHF. The chain links TRBV19 to TRBJ1-5; D possibly corresponds to TRBD1 (6 bases). V gave up 3 bases and J gave up 3 bases, with 12 bases separating them. The CDR3 contains 15 residues. Germline V gene data show CDR1 as LNHDA and CDR2 as SQIVND (reference sequence).